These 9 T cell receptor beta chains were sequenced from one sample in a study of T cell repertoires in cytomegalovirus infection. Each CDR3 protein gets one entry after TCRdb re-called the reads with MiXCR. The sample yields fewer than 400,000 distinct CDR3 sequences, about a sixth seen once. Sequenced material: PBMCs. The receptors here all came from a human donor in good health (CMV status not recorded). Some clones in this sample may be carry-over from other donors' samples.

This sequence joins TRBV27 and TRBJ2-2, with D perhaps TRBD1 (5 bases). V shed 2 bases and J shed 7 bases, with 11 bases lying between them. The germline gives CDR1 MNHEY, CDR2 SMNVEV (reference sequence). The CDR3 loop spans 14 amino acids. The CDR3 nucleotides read TGTGCCAGCAGTTTAAGATCAGGGAACGGGGAGCTGTTTTTT. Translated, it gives CASSLRSGNGELFF.

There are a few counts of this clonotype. DNA of the CDR3: TGTGCCAGCAGCCCTTCTGGGACTAGTGCCGGGGAGCTGTTTTTT. Translating it yields CASSPSGTSAGELFF. The chain couples TRBV11-3 to TRBJ2-2; 8 nucleotides align to TRBD2. Trimming cost V 5 bases and J 6 bases; bases outside gene matches: 8. In germline, CDR1 is SGHNT, CDR2 YENEEA. This CDR3 has 15 amino acids.

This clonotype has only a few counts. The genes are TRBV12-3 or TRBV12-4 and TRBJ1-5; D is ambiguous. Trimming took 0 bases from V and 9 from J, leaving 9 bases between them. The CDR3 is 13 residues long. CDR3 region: CASSLAAGTPQHF. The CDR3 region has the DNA TGTGCCAGCAGTTTAGCCGCCGGTACGCCCCAGCATTTT.

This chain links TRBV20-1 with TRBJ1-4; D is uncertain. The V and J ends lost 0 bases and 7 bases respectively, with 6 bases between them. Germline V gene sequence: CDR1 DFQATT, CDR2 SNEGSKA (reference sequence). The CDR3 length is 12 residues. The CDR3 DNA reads TGCAGTGCTAGAGAATCCAGTGAAAAACTGTTTTTT. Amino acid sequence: CSARESSEKLFF.

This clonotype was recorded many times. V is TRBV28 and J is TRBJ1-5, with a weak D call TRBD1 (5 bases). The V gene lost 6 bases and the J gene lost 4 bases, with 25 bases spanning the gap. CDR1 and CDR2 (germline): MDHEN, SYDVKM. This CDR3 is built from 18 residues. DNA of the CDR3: TGTGCCAGCAGCCCCAGATTCGGGACTCCAAGCCGAAATCAGCCCCAGCATTTT. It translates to CASSPRFGTPSRNQPQHF.

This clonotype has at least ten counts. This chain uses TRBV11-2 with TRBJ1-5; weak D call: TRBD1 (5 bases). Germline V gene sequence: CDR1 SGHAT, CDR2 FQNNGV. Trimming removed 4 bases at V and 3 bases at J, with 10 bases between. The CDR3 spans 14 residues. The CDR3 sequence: CASSSTALNQPQHF. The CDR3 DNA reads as TGTGCCAGCAGCTCGACAGCCCTCAATCAGCCCCAGCATTTT.

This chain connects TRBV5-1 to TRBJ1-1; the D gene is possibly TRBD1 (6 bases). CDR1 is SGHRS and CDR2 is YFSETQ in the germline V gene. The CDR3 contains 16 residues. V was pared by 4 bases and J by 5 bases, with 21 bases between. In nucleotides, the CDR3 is TGCGCCAGCAGCCCCCCCGGGGGGCAGGGGAGGACTGAAGCTTTCTTT. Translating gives CASSPPGGQGRTEAFF.

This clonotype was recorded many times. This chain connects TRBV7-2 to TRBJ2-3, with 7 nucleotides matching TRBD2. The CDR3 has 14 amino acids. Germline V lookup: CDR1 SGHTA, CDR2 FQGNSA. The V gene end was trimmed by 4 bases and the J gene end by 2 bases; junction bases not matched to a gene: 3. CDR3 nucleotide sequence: TGTGCCAGCAGCTCCACTAGCGTCACAGATACGCAGTATTTT. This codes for CASSSTSVTDTQYF.

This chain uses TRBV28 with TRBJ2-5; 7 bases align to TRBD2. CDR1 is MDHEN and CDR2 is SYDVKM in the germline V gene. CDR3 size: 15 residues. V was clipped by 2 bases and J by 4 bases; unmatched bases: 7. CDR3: CASSLGGGRVETQYF. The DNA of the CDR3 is TGTGCCAGCAGTTTAGGGGGGGGAAGGGTAGAGACCCAGTACTTC.